The following is a T cell receptor beta chain sequence with its context. This CDR3 region has 15 residues. Germline V gene lookup returns CDR1 SGHDN and CDR2 FVKESK. The ends lost 5 bases at V and 3 bases at J; junction bases unmatched: 8. These data originate in a study of blood T cell repertoires in COVID-19. Turning to the study itself: There were acute and convalescent COVID-19 samples, and they came from the United States, Italy and Spain. PBMCs, B-cell-depleted T cells, or T cells were the source of the cDNA or gDNA that made up the material.

In the study's own analysis: Amplification of reference gene primers provided the estimated nucleated cell counts. The repertoire was sequenced with immunoSEQ multiplex PCR; TCRdb's copy has only in-frame clones and lacks some. V, J and clone size are taken as reported in that table, and D and trimming were inferred from the DNA itself. The sample comprises hundreds of thousands of clones, approximately 90% of which are singletons, and under 4% rests with the top ten. Sequenced: peripheral blood. The receptor comes from a man between 18 and 35 years old with active or convalescent COVID-19. The chain is built from TRBV14 and TRBJ2-7, with 9 bases matching TRBD1. The CDR3 DNA is TGTGCCAGCAGCATTTTGGGGACAGGGATCTACGAGCAGTACTTC. This codes for CASSILGTGIYEQYF.